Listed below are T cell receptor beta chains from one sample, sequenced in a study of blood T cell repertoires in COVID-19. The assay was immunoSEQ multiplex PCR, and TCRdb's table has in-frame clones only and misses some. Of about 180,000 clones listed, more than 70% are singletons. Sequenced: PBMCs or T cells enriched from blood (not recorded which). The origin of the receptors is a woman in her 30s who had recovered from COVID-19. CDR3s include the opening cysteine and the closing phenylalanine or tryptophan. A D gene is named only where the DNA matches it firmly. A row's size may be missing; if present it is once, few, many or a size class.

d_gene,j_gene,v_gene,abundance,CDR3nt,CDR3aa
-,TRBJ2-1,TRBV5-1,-,TGCGCCAGCAGCTTGTACCCTATCCAAATATACAATGAGCAGTTCTTC,CASSLYPIQIYNEQFF
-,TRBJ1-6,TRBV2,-,TGTGCCAGCATTCAGGACAGAAGCTCCTATAATTCACCCCTCCACTTT,CASIQDRSSYNSPLHF
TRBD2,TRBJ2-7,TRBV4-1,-,TGCGCCAGCAGCCAAGCAACTAGCGGGCCTTCCGAGCAGTACTTC,CASSQATSGPSEQYF
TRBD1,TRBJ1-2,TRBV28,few,TGTGCCAGCAGTTCGCAGGGGGCCGGTTATGGCTACACCTTC,CASSSQGAGYGYTF
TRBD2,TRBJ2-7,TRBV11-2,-,TGTGCCAGCAGCCCACCCTGGGAGGGAGGCGAGCAGTACTTC,CASSPPWEGGEQYF
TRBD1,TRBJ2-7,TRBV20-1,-,TGCAGTGCTAGTGAGACAGGGGTTACCTACGAGCAGTACTTC,CSASETGVTYEQYF
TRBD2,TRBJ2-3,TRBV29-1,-,TGCAGCGTTGAAAGGACTAGCTCAGATACGCAGTATTTT,CSVERTSSDTQYF
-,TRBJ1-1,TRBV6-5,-,TGTGCCAGCAGTTACCCAGGATCCGCTGAAGCTTTCTTT,CASSYPGSAEAFF
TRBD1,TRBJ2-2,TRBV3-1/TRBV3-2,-,TGTGCCAGCAGCCAAAACAGGGGGTTCGGCACCGGGGAGCTGTTTTTT,CASSQNRGFGTGELFF
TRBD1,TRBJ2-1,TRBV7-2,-,TGTGCCAGCAGCTTAGAGGGGGCTGCCTCCTACAATGAGCAGTTCTTC,CASSLEGAASYNEQFF
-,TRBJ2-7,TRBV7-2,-,TGTGCCAGCAGCTTAAATTCGGGTTACGAGCAGTACTTC,CASSLNSGYEQYF
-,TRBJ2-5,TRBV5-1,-,TGCGCCAGCAGCTTGGAGGGCAGGGTGGGAGAGACCCAGTACTTC,CASSLEGRVGETQYF
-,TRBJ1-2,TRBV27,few,TGTGCCAGCGTCCCCACATTTCAGGGTTTCCACTATGGCTACACCTTC,CASVPTFQGFHYGYTF
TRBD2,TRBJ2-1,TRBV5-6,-,TGTGCCAGCAGCACCAGACTAGCGGCGTACAATGAGCAGTTCTTC,CASSTRLAAYNEQFF
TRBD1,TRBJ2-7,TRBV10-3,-,TGTGCCATCAGTGAGCCGGGACAGGAGATCTACGAGCAGTACTTC,CAISEPGQEIYEQYF
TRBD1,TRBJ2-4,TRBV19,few,TGTGCCAGTAGTACTTCTACAGGGGATTACATTCAGTACTTC,CASSTSTGDYIQYF
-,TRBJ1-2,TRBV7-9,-,TGTGCCAGCAGCTTAGTACAGGGCTGGGGCTACACCTTC,CASSLVQGWGYTF
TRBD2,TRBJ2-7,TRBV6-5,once,TGTGCCAGCAGAATGACACTAGCGGGAGCTCACGAGCAGTACTTC,CASRMTLAGAHEQYF
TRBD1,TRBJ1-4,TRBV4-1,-,TGCGCCAGCAGCCAAGTGGGACAGGGCGCCAATGAAAAACTGTTTTTT,CASSQVGQGANEKLFF
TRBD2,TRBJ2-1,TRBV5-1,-,TGCGCCAGCAGCTTGGCCGGGGGACTAGCGGGAAATGAGCAGTTCTTC,CASSLAGGLAGNEQFF
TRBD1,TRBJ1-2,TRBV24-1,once,TGTGCCACCAGTGATTCCCGGACAGGGTTGTATGGCTACACCTTC,CATSDSRTGLYGYTF
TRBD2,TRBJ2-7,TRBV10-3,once,TGTGCCATCAGTGTGGGAGGGAAAAAATACGAGCAGTACTTC,CAISVGGKKYEQYF